These T cell receptor beta chains were read from a single sample in a study of blood T cell repertoires in COVID-19. Profiling relied on immunoSEQ multiplex PCR, and the TCRdb table lists in-frame clones only, not all of them. The sample holds about 260,000 clones, 88% seen once. The sample consisted of peripheral blood. These receptors all come from a man aged 55 to 70 who had recovered from COVID-19. CDR3s include the opening cysteine and the closing phenylalanine or tryptophan. A D gene is named only where the DNA matches it firmly. Where a row states a size, it is once, few, many or the class of an expanded clone; other rows omit it.

size: once
D: TRBD2
J: TRBJ2-2
V: TRBV5-1
CDR3: CASSAEGLAGTTGELFF
DNA: TGCGCCAGCAGCGCCGAGGGGCTAGCGGGGACCACCGGGGAGCTGTTTTTT

size: .
D: TRBD2
J: TRBJ2-1
V: TRBV5-1
CDR3: CASSAHPTSGAYNEQFF
DNA: TGCGCCAGCAGCGCTCACCCGACTAGCGGGGCTTACAATGAGCAGTTCTTC

size: once
D: .
J: TRBJ2-7
V: TRBV7-8
CDR3: CASSLVQGTHEQYF
DNA: TGTGCCAGCAGCTTAGTTCAGGGAACCCACGAGCAGTACTTC

size: .
D: .
J: TRBJ2-3
V: TRBV6-5
CDR3: CASSTAIANTDTQYF
DNA: TGTGCCAGCAGTACTGCGATAGCCAACACAGATACGCAGTATTTT

size: .
D: TRBD1
J: TRBJ1-4
V: TRBV13
CDR3: CASSLEGGQGNEKLFF
DNA: TGTGCCAGCAGCTTAGAGGGAGGACAGGGGAATGAAAAACTGTTTTTT

size: .
D: TRBD1
J: TRBJ1-1
V: TRBV30
CDR3: CAWVTGIEAFF
DNA: TGTGCCTGGGTGACAGGGATTGAAGCTTTCTTT

size: few
D: .
J: TRBJ1-6
V: TRBV7-8
CDR3: CASSLAQNSPLHF
DNA: TGTGCCAGCAGCTTAGCCCAAAATTCACCCCTCCACTTT

size: .
D: .
J: TRBJ2-2
V: TRBV7-3
CDR3: CASSADRTGTLNTGELFF
DNA: TGTGCCAGCAGCGCAGACAGAACCGGGACACTGAACACCGGGGAGCTGTTTTTT

size: once
D: TRBD2
J: TRBJ2-1
V: TRBV4-2
CDR3: CASSPLTSGGKPSYNEQFF
DNA: TGTGCCAGCAGCCCCCTAACTAGCGGGGGGAAACCCTCCTACAATGAGCAGTTCTTC

size: .
D: TRBD1
J: TRBJ1-1
V: TRBV6-5
CDR3: CATRTGPNTEAFF
DNA: TGTGCCACCCGGACAGGGCCGAACACTGAAGCTTTCTTT

size: .
D: .
J: TRBJ2-5
V: TRBV3-1/TRBV3-2
CDR3: CASSQDSAQDQYF
DNA: TGTGCCAGCAGCCAAGATAGCGCGCAAGACCAGTACTTC

size: once
D: TRBD2
J: TRBJ2-3
V: TRBV9
CDR3: CASSVTRGEGGPDTQYF
DNA: TGTGCCAGCAGCGTAACACGGGGGGAAGGAGGGCCAGATACGCAGTATTTT

size: .
D: .
J: TRBJ2-7
V: TRBV27
CDR3: CASSFSADSPTYEQYF
DNA: TGTGCCAGCAGTTTTAGTGCGGACAGCCCCACCTACGAGCAGTACTTC

size: .
D: .
J: TRBJ1-4
V: TRBV4-2
CDR3: CASSQAGTGRGGEKLFF
DNA: TGTGCCAGCAGCCAAGCAGGGACGGGCCGCGGGGGGGAAAAACTGTTTTTT

size: .
D: TRBD1
J: TRBJ1-4
V: TRBV19
CDR3: CATEGQGKEKLFF
DNA: TGTGCCACAGAGGGACAGGGGAAAGAAAAACTGTTTTTT

size: .
D: .
J: TRBJ2-3
V: TRBV7-3
CDR3: CASSLIGTDTQYF
DNA: TGTGCCAGCAGCTTAATAGGCACAGATACGCAGTATTTT

size: .
D: .
J: TRBJ1-5
V: TRBV19
CDR3: CASMGPQGLGNQPQHF
DNA: TGTGCCAGTATGGGGCCCCAGGGATTAGGCAATCAGCCCCAGCATTTT

size: .
D: TRBD1
J: TRBJ1-6
V: TRBV4-2
CDR3: CASSQVRDSYNSPLHF
DNA: TGTGCCAGCAGCCAGGTTAGGGACAGTTATAATTCACCCCTCCACTTT

size: once
D: .
J: TRBJ2-7
V: TRBV6-2/TRBV6-3
CDR3: CASSYARGQTGEQYF
DNA: TGTGCCAGCAGTTACGCGCGGGGTCAAACGGGGGAGCAGTACTTC

size: .
D: TRBD1
J: TRBJ2-2
V: TRBV7-9
CDR3: CASSLTTGHTGELFF
DNA: TGTGCCAGCAGCTTAACGACAGGGCACACCGGGGAGCTGTTTTTT

size: few
D: .
J: TRBJ1-1
V: TRBV5-1
CDR3: CASSLQGRNTEAFF
DNA: TGCGCCAGCAGCTTGCAGGGCAGAAACACTGAAGCTTTCTTT

size: .
D: TRBD1
J: TRBJ2-5
V: TRBV5-4
CDR3: CASSWGPGTGQETQYF
DNA: TGTGCCAGCAGCTGGGGACCCGGGACAGGCCAAGAGACCCAGTACTTC

size: .
D: .
J: TRBJ2-5
V: TRBV6-5
CDR3: CASIQGGPQETQYF
DNA: TGTGCCAGCATCCAGGGGGGCCCACAAGAGACCCAGTACTTC

size: .
D: TRBD2
J: TRBJ2-1
V: TRBV7-3
CDR3: CASSPGLAGPNEQFF
DNA: TGTGCCAGCAGCCCGGGACTAGCGGGGCCCAATGAGCAGTTCTTC

size: .
D: .
J: TRBJ1-5
V: TRBV12-3/TRBV12-4
CDR3: CASRAGGGPQHF
DNA: TGTGCCAGCAGGGCGGGAGGAGGGCCCCAGCATTTT

size: few
D: .
J: TRBJ1-3
V: TRBV28
CDR3: CASSLLGNTIYF
DNA: TGTGCCAGCAGTTTATTAGGAAACACCATATATTTT

size: .
D: .
J: TRBJ1-2
V: TRBV11-2
CDR3: CASSLGDKGNYGYTF
DNA: TGTGCCAGCAGCTTAGGGGATAAGGGGAACTATGGCTACACCTTC

size: few
D: .
J: TRBJ1-5
V: TRBV6-2/TRBV6-3
CDR3: CASSYGGTHNQPQHF
DNA: TGTGCCAGCAGTTACGGAGGTACCCATAATCAGCCCCAGCATTTT

size: .
D: TRBD1
J: TRBJ2-5
V: TRBV5-1
CDR3: CASSLNRGRETQYF
DNA: TGCGCCAGCAGCTTGAACAGGGGGCGAGAGACCCAGTACTTC

size: .
D: .
J: TRBJ1-2
V: TRBV19
CDR3: CASTEDGDYGYTF
DNA: TGTGCCAGTACCGAAGATGGAGACTATGGCTACACCTTC

size: .
D: TRBD1
J: TRBJ1-6
V: TRBV10-3
CDR3: CAISEGTGNIHF
DNA: TGTGCCATCAGTGAGGGGACAGGGAACATCCACTTT

size: .
D: .
J: TRBJ1-1
V: TRBV6-6
CDR3: CASRGTQGNTEAFF
DNA: TGTGCCAGCAGGGGGACACAGGGAAACACTGAAGCTTTCTTT

size: .
D: TRBD1
J: TRBJ1-3
V: TRBV7-2
CDR3: CASSFGQGSSGNTIYF
DNA: TGTGCCAGCAGCTTCGGACAGGGGTCTTCTGGAAACACCATATATTTT